Listed below are T cell receptor beta chains from one sample, sequenced in a study of post-analysis software for immune sequencing data. TCRdb used MiXCR to reprocess the PCR reads, holding one entry per CDR3 protein. The data hold some 260,000 distinct CDR3 sequences, with 35% to 45% observed a single time. The material sequenced was blood. The receptors come from a girl aged 10 to 17 with multiple sclerosis. The CDR3 runs from the conserved cysteine through the conserved F or W. Fields, in order: D gene, clone size, J gene, V gene, CDR3 protein, CDR3 DNA. The D gene is left open where the match is weak. Only some rows state a clone size, as once, few, many or a class for expanded clones.

TRBD2,many,TRBJ2-5,TRBV27,CASSSPLTSGQETQYF,TGTGCCAGCAGTTCTCCGCTAACTAGCGGACAAGAGACCCAGTACTTC
NA,NA,TRBJ1-3,TRBV29-1,CSVEGGGAFLGGNTIYF,TGCAGCGTTGAAGGAGGGGGAGCCTTTCTAGGCGGAAACACCATATATTTT
NA,NA,TRBJ2-3,TRBV30,CAWSVPGADTQYF,TGTGCCTGGAGTGTGCCAGGAGCAGATACGCAGTATTTT
NA,many,TRBJ1-1,TRBV12-3/TRBV12-4,CASSTTGPNEAFF,TGTGCCAGCAGTACGACGGGACCGAATGAAGCTTTCTTT
NA,many,TRBJ2-7,TRBV7-2,CASSLQGPTYEQYF,TGTGCCAGCAGCTTACAGGGGCCGACCTACGAGCAGTACTTC
NA,few,TRBJ2-7,TRBV12-3/TRBV12-4,CASSSGPTSSYEQYF,TGTGCCAGCAGTTCCGGGCCGACAAGCTCCTACGAGCAGTACTTC
NA,many,TRBJ1-1,TRBV5-1,CASSLEPFTEAFF,TGCGCCAGCAGCTTGGAGCCGTTCACTGAAGCTTTCTTT
NA,many,TRBJ2-3,TRBV7-2,CASSFSSADTQYF,TGTGCCAGCAGCTTTTCTAGCGCGGATACGCAGTATTTT
TRBD2,NA,TRBJ2-7,TRBV28,CASRRGGEQYF,TGTGCCAGCAGGCGGGGGGGCGAGCAGTACTTC
TRBD2,few,TRBJ2-5,TRBV24-1,CATSEEGRRGAQYF,TGTGCCACCAGTGAGGAGGGACGGCGGGGGGCCCAGTACTTC
NA,many,TRBJ2-1,TRBV5-1,CASSFRGTNEQFF,TGCGCCAGCAGCTTCCGCGGGACCAATGAGCAGTTCTTC
NA,many,TRBJ1-1,TRBV5-1,CASSPLFRSLNTEAFF,TGCGCCAGCAGCCCCCTGTTCCGTAGTTTGAACACTGAAGCTTTCTTT
TRBD2,NA,TRBJ2-1,TRBV20-1,CSASSLAGGSEQFF,TGCAGTGCTAGCAGCCTAGCGGGAGGGTCTGAGCAGTTCTTC
TRBD2,many,TRBJ2-5,TRBV29-1,CSYERENQETQYF,TGCAGCTACGAGCGGGAGAACCAAGAGACCCAGTACTTC
NA,many,TRBJ1-2,TRBV29-1,CSVAGDPYGYTF,TGCAGCGTTGCAGGGGACCCTTATGGCTACACCTTC
NA,NA,TRBJ2-7,TRBV2,CASSEDSSYEQYF,TGTGCCAGCAGTGAAGACAGCTCCTACGAGCAGTACTTC
TRBD1,NA,TRBJ1-2,TRBV5-1,CASSSGQGASYGYTF,TGCGCCAGCAGCTCTGGACAGGGGGCCAGTTATGGCTACACCTTC
TRBD1,NA,TRBJ2-2,TRBV6-2/TRBV6-3,CASRGQGDTGELFF,TGTGCCAGCAGGGGACAGGGCGATACCGGGGAGCTGTTTTTT
TRBD2,few,TRBJ2-1,TRBV29-1,CSVESWGAGGPRYNEQFF,TGCAGCGTTGAGTCCTGGGGCGCGGGAGGGCCAAGGTACAATGAGCAGTTCTTC
NA,NA,TRBJ2-3,TRBV10-3,CAISESLGWADTQYF,TGTGCCATCAGTGAATCTCTGGGGTGGGCAGATACGCAGTATTTT
NA,many,TRBJ2-1,TRBV7-9,CATQDGAQEQFF,TGTGCCACACAAGATGGGGCTCAAGAGCAGTTCTTC
NA,NA,TRBJ2-1,TRBV11-1,CASSSRSGYNEQFF,TGTGCCAGCAGTTCGAGGAGTGGCTACAATGAGCAGTTCTTC
NA,NA,TRBJ1-6,TRBV11-2,CASSHPVPGSNSPLHF,TGTGCCAGCAGCCATCCGGTCCCCGGCTCCAATTCACCCCTCCACTTT
TRBD1,NA,TRBJ1-1,TRBV10-3,CVISGTGDSTGAFF,TGTGTCATCAGTGGAACAGGGGATAGTACTGGAGCTTTCTTT
NA,NA,TRBJ2-2,TRBV9,CASGVSPADTGELFF,TGTGCCAGCGGCGTCAGCCCAGCGGACACCGGGGAGCTGTTTTTT
TRBD1,NA,TRBJ1-2,TRBV7-2,CASSLMTGPYYGYTF,TGTGCCAGCAGCCTAATGACAGGGCCCTATTATGGCTACACCTTC
NA,many,TRBJ2-3,TRBV6-4,CASSPKSGDTQYF,TGTGCCAGCAGTCCCAAATCCGGGGATACGCAGTATTTT
NA,once,TRBJ2-6,TRBV25-1,CAGQFSGANVLTF,TGTGCCGGGCAATTCTCTGGGGCCAACGTCCTGACTTTC
NA,NA,TRBJ2-7,TRBV6-1,CASSTLLFSYNEQYF,TGTGCCAGCTCGACTCTACTATTCTCCTACAATGAGCAGTACTTC
NA,NA,TRBJ2-7,TRBV30,CAWSVLREPYEQYF,TGTGCCTGGAGTGTACTACGGGAGCCCTACGAGCAGTACTTC
NA,NA,TRBJ1-4,TRBV4-1,CASSRSAYDNEKLFF,TGCGCCAGCAGCCGATCCGCCTACGATAATGAAAAACTGTTTTTT
NA,many,TRBJ2-5,TRBV7-9,CASSLMYGGETQYF,TGTGCCAGCAGCTTAATGTACGGGGGAGAGACCCAGTACTTC
TRBD2,NA,TRBJ2-7,TRBV3-1,CASSPPVGWGGEQYF,TGTGCCAGCAGCCCCCCTGTCGGGTGGGGGGGCGAGCAGTACTTC
NA,NA,TRBJ2-1,TRBV10-3,CAISEYHSNEQFF,TGTGCCATCAGTGAGTACCATTCCAATGAGCAGTTCTTC
NA,many,TRBJ2-5,TRBV7-2,CASSWSGGETQYF,TGTGCCAGCAGCTGGAGTGGGGGGGAGACCCAGTACTTC
TRBD2,NA,TRBJ2-2,TRBV29-1,CSVVGPTSGRPTGELFF,TGCAGCGTTGTTGGTCCCACTAGCGGGAGACCCACCGGGGAGCTGTTTTTT
NA,NA,TRBJ1-2,TRBV15,CATSRDFGRNYGYTF,TGTGCCACCAGCAGAGATTTTGGCAGAAACTATGGCTACACCTTC
TRBD1,many,TRBJ1-2,TRBV2,CASRDFGRGQDYGYTF,TGTGCCAGCAGAGATTTCGGCAGGGGGCAAGACTATGGCTACACCTTC
TRBD2,many,TRBJ2-1,TRBV13,CASSLSGLAGEPTYNEQFF,TGTGCCAGCAGCCTCTCGGGACTAGCGGGGGAACCTACCTACAATGAGCAGTTCTTC
NA,many,TRBJ1-2,TRBV3-1,CASSQPANGASGYTF,TGTGCCAGCAGCCAGCCGGCCAACGGGGCAAGCGGCTACACCTTC
TRBD1,NA,TRBJ1-1,TRBV2,CASNTGQGNTEAFF,TGTGCCAGCAACACGGGACAGGGGAACACTGAAGCTTTCTTT